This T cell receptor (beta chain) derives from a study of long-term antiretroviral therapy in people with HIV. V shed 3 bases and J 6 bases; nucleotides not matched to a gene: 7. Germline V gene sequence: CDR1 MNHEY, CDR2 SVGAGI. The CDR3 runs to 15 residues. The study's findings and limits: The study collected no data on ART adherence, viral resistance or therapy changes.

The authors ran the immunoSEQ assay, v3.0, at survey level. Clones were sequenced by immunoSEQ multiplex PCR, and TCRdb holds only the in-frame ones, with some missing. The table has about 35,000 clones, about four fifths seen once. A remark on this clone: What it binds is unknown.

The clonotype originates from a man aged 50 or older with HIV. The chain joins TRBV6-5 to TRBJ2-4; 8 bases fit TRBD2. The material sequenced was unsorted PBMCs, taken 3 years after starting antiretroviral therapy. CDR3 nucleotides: TGTGCCAGCAGTTATACGGGGGGGCCTGGAAACATTCAGTACTTC. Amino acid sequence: CASSYTGGPGNIQYF.